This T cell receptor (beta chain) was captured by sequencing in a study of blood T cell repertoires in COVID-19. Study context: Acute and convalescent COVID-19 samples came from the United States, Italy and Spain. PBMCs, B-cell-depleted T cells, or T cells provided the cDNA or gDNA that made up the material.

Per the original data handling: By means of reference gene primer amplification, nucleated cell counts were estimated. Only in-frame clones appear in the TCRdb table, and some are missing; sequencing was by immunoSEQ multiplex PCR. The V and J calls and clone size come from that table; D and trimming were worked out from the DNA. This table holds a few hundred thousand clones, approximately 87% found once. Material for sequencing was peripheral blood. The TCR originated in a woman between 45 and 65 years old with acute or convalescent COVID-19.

DNA for the CDR3: TGTGCCAGCAGCGCACCTAGCGGGATGAGCACAGATACGCAGTATTTT. Translating it yields CASSAPSGMSTDTQYF. This chain uses TRBV5-6 with TRBJ2-3, with 9 bases fitting TRBD2. Per the germline V gene, CDR1 is SGHDT and CDR2 is YYEEEE. The CDR3 loop spans 16 amino acids. Trimming cost V 4 bases and J 0 bases; bases outside gene matches: 6.